One sample yielded the 4 T cell receptor beta chains listed below, sequenced in a study of blood T cell repertoires in COVID-19. Produced via immunoSEQ multiplex PCR; TCRdb's table is partial and in-frame only. The profile shows a few hundred thousand clones, 70% to 90% of them singletons. Specimen: peripheral blood. The receptors were gathered from a woman aged 50 to 65 with active or convalescent COVID-19.

A single count supports this clone. V is TRBV28 and J is TRBJ2-2, with 13 bases fitting TRBD2. The V and J ends lost 7 bases and 6 bases, in that order; junction bases with no gene match: 8. Germline loops: CDR1 MDHEN, CDR2 SYDVKM. The CDR3 sequence is 16 residues long. Written as DNA, the CDR3 is TGTGCCAGCACCTTAGGACTAGCGGGAGCCGCCGGGGAGCTGTTTTTT. Protein sequence: CASTLGLAGAAGELFF.

The chain joins TRBV7-9 to TRBJ2-1, with 9 bases fitting TRBD2. CDR1 is SEHNR and CDR2 is FQNEAQ in the germline V gene (reference sequence). The CDR3 runs 17 residues. The trim removed 5 bases at V and 3 bases at J, leaving 11 bases unmatched. CDR3 residues: CASSPLGGRDSYNEQFF. The CDR3 region has the DNA TGTGCCAGCAGCCCCCTCGGCGGGAGGGATAGCTACAATGAGCAGTTCTTC.

This clone was seen a single time. This chain connects TRBV14 to TRBJ1-2; possible D gene TRBD1, 5 bases. The germline V and J ends were trimmed by 0 bases and 3 bases, with 11 bases remaining between them. The CDR3 totals 15 residues. Per germline, CDR1 SGHDN and CDR2 FVKESK. Written as DNA, the CDR3 is TGTGCCAGCAGCCAAGAAGGAACAGGTTACTATGGCTACACCTTC. It specifies CASSQEGTGYYGYTF.

Comment on this clone: At the DNA level, this CDR3 is encoded by other sequences in the same sample as well. The CDR3 loop reads CAWSVSGYEQYF. CDR3 nucleotide sequence: TGTGCCTGGAGTGTGTCGGGATACGAGCAGTACTTC. The chain couples TRBV30 to TRBJ2-7; the D gene is possibly TRBD2 (5 bases). V lost 0 bases and J 4 bases, leaving 7 bases between the germline ends. The CDR3 is made up of 12 amino acids. Germline V lookup: CDR1 GTSNPN, CDR2 SVGIG (reference sequence).